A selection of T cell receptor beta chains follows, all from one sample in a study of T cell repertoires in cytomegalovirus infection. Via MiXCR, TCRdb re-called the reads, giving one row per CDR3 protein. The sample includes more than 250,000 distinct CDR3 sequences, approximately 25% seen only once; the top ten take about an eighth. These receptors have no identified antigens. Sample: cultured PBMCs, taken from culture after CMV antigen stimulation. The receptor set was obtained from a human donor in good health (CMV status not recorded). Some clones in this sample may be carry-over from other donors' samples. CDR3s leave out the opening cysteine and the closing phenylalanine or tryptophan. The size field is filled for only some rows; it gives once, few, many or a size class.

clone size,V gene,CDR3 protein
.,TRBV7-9,ASSFRAADTQY
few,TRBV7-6,ASSKQGLEETQY
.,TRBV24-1,ATSDGGPIHNEQF
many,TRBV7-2,ASSLGGLLGTQY
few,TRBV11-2,ASSPAGNEQF
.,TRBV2,ASSTGQGSNEQF
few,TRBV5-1,ASSLSLGLAGDEQF
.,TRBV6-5,ASKGTATAKNIQY
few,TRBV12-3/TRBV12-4,ASSSGGTSNSPLH
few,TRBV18,ASSPLSQDETQY
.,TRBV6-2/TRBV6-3,ASSPTSIFSARETQY
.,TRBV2,ASNGVGPAEGPQH
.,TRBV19,ASSINRYNEQF
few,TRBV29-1,SVDRPTGTYNEQF
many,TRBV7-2,ASSTTVLNEQF
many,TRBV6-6,ASSYPNAGASYNQPQH
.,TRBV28,ASSPGLAGGRTGELF
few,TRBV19,ASSPLQGYSNQPQH
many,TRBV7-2,ASSSPAGANVLT
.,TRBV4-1,ASSQQDSTNEKLF
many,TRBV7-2,ASSLRTGSTGELF
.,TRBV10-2,ASSETPGQLNTEAF
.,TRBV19,ASSKDWQETQY
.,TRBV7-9,ASSLGRTGGYNEQF
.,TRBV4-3,ASSQRLDQETQY
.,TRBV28,ASSPSRTLIFWGTQY
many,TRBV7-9,ASRPSGSQETQY
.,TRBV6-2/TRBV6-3,ASRQNKDRANTGELF
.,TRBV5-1,ASQGGQGAWGYT
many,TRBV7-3,ASSLTPDTEAF
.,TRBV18,ASSPPNRSSGYT
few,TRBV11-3,ASSSRTGDEETQY
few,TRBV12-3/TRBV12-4,ASSNGLARNTGELF
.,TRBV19,ASSIAAGRPMVGELF
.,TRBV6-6,ASSSPSTGPNTEAF
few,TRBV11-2,ASSLHSGTEAF
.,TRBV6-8,ASRPGTSGRFTYEQY
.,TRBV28,ASIPGGDWTNEKLF
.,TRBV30,AWSLFADTQY
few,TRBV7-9,ASSLAGDPTNEKLF
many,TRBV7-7,ASSPYPRGQGGTDTQY
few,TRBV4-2,ASSQVLAGHTVDTQY
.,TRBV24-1,ATSDGLAYNEQF
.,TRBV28,ASSRPDLYEQY
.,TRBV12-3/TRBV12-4,ASTEALGNTIY
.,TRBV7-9,ASSLGTGGGGNQPQH
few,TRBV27,ASSEKDGFYTGELF
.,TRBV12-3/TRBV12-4,ASRDREGNEQF